This entry is about one T cell receptor (beta chain). This sample is drawn from a study of blood T cell repertoires in COVID-19. Repertoires were generated with immunoSEQ multiplex PCR, while TCRdb's copy carries only in-frame clones and drops some. Counted here are some 200,000 clones, 88% occurring once; the ten biggest clones make up 15% to 20%. This CDR3 region has 12 residues. V lost 5 bases to trimming and J lost 10 bases, with 12 bases between them. Germline CDR1 MNHEY, CDR2 SVGEGT. The chain combines TRBV6-2 or TRBV6-3 with TRBJ1-5; D possibly corresponds to TRBD1 (5 bases). The TCR was taken from a man aged 50-59 years with COVID-19, enrolled during active disease. Sequencing input: peripheral blood. The CDR3 reads CASSRPGLPQHF. The CDR3 DNA reads TGTGCCAGCAGTCGACCAGGGCTACCCCAGCATTTT.